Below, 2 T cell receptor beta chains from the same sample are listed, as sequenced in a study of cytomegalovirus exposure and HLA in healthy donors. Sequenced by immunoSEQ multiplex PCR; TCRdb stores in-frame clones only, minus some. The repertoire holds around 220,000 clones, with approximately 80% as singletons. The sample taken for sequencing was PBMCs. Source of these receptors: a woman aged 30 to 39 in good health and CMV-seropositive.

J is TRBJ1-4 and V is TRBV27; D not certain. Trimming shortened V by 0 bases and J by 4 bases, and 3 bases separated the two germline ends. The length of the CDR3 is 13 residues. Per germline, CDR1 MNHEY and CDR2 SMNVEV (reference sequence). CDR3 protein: CASSLSHNEKLFF. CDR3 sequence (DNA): TGTGCCAGCAGTTTATCTCATAATGAAAAACTGTTTTTT.

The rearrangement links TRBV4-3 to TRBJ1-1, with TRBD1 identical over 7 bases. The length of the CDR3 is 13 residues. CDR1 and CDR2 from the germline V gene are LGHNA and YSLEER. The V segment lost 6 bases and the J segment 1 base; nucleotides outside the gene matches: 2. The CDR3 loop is CASSRQGNTEAFF. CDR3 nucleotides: TGCGCCAGCAGTCGACAGGGGAACACTGAAGCTTTCTTT.